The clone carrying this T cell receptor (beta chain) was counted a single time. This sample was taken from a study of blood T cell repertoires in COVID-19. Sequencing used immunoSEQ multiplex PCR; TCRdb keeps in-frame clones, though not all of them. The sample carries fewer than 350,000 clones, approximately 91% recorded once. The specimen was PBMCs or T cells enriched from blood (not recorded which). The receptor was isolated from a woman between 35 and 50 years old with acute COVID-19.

CDR3 in amino acids: CASSQGPGQGVDEQYF. In DNA form, the CDR3 reads TGCGCCAGCAGCCAAGGCCCGGGACAGGGGGTCGACGAGCAGTACTTC. The chain joins TRBV4-3 to TRBJ2-7, with 11 nucleotides matching TRBD1. The ends lost 1 base at V and 5 bases at J; junction bases unmatched: 7. Per germline, CDR1 LGHNA and CDR2 YSLEER. The CDR3 covers 16 residues.